The clone carrying this T cell receptor (beta chain) occurred many times. Its antigen is currently unknown. A second PCR of 7 to 11 cycles used a sample-barcoded 5' primer and a J-beta primer mix. MiXCR, run by TCRdb on the 5' RACE reads, gives a single entry per CDR3 protein. This table has some 890,000 distinct CDR3 sequences, roughly 29% appearing once. The source of the sample is a study of blood T cells in healthy people across ages. Extracted total RNA amounted to at least 6 micrograms for each sample. Regarding the study as a whole: Measured against age, TCR beta diversity per million T cells decreased in a roughly linear manner.

These records were also assigned to another study, of T cells of mothers and their children. In that study: Per child, approximately 2.9 million TCR beta CDR3 reads were obtained, against over 9.5 million per mother.

The clonotype was recovered from a woman aged 40 to 49 in good health. Sequencing was carried out using blood.

The CDR3 nucleotides are TGTGCCACCAGCAGAGATGCGTTCTACGAGCAGTACTTC. The encoded protein is CATSRDAFYEQYF. The V gene is TRBV15, the J gene TRBJ2-7; no reliable D call. There are 13 residues in the CDR3. V lost 0 bases and J lost 3, with 6 bases in between. Germline assignment: CDR1 LNHNV and CDR2 YYDKDF (reference sequence).